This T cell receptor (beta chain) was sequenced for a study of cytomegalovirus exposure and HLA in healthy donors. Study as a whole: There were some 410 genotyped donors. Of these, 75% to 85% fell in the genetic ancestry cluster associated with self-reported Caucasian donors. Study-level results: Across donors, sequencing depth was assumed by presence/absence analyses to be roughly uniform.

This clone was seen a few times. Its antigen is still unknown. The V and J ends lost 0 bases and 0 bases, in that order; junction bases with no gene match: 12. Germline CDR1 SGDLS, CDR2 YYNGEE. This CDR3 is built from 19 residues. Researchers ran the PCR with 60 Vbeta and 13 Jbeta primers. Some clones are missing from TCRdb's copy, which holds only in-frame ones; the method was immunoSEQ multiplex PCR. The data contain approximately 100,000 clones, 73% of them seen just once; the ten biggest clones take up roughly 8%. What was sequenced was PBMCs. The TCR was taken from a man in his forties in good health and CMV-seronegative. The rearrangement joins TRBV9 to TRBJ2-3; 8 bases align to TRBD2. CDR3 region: CASSVGLAGVTRSTDTQYF. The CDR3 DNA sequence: TGTGCCAGCAGCGTAGGTCTAGCGGGCGTTACCCGAAGCACAGATACGCAGTATTTT.